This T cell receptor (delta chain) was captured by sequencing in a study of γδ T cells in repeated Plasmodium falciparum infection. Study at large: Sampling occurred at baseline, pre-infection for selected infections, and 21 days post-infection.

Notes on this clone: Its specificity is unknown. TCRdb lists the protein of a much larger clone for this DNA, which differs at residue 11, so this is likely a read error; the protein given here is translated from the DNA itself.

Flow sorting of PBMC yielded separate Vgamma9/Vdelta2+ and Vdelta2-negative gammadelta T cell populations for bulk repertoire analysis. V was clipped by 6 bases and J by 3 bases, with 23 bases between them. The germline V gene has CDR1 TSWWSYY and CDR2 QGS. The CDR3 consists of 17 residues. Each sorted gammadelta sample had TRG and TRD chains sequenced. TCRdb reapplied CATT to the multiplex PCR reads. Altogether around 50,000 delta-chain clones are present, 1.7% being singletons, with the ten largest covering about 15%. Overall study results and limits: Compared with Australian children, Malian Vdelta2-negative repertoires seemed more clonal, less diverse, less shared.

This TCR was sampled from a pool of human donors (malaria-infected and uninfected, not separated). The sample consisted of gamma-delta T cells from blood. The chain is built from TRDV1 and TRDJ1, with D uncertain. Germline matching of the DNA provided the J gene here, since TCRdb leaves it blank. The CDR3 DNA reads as TGTGCTCTTGGAACAGAGGGTTCCCTGAGATGCGCCGATAAACTCATCTTT. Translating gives CALGTEGSLRCADKLIF.